This entry lists 10 T cell receptor beta chains sequenced from one sample in a study of blood T cell repertoires in COVID-19. Data came from immunoSEQ multiplex PCR; TCRdb stores just in-frame clones and leaves some out. The table has 70,000 to 75,000 clones, 70% to 80% seen once; the top ten hold more than 20%. What was sequenced was peripheral blood. These receptors originate from a man in his 60s with active or convalescent COVID-19.

V and J are TRBV7-2 and TRBJ1-1, with D unclear. The V gene's germline CDR1 is SGHTA and CDR2 FQGNSA. The CDR3 sequence is 15 residues long. Trimming stripped 4 bases from V and 1 base from J, with 13 bases between. Here the CDR3 reads CASSSLNYENTEAFF. The DNA for the CDR3 is TGTGCCAGCAGCTCCCTCAACTACGAGAACACTGAAGCTTTCTTT.

There are a few counts of this clone. The chain couples TRBV6-5 to TRBJ1-5; tentative D call: TRBD1 (5 bases). This CDR3 is 15 amino acids long. Trimming left V 7 bases short and J 0 bases short, with 13 bases between. Per the germline V gene, CDR1 is MNHEY and CDR2 is SVGAGI. CDR3 in DNA: TGTGCCAGCAACCCGACAGATAATAGCAATCAGCCCCAGCATTTT. Translated: CASNPTDNSNQPQHF.

V is TRBV5-1 and J is TRBJ2-3; 7 positions match TRBD1. Trimming cost V 3 bases and J 2 bases; bases outside gene matches: 6. This CDR3 has 15 residues. Germline V CDR1 and CDR2: SGHRS, YFSETQ. The chain's CDR3 is CASSSTQGYTDTQYF. CDR3 sequence (DNA): TGCGCCAGCAGCTCCACACAGGGGTACACAGATACGCAGTATTTT.

The chain joins TRBV7-3 to TRBJ2-3; TRBD2 matches at 13 bases. Germline-derived CDR1 and CDR2 are SGHTA and FQGTGA. The CDR3 is 16 residues long. Trimming at V came to 5 bases and at J to 3 bases, leaving 5 bases not matched to a gene. The CDR3: CASSPGLAGMTDTQYF. CDR3 nucleotide sequence: TGTGCCAGCAGCCCGGGACTAGCGGGGATGACAGATACGCAGTATTTT.

V is TRBV5-1 and J is TRBJ2-3; the D gene is possibly TRBD2 (5 bases). From germline, CDR1 is SGHRS and CDR2 YFSETQ. The CDR3 runs 12 residues. The V gene lost 5 bases and the J gene lost 5 bases, with 9 bases spanning the gap. The CDR3: CASRSRGDTQYF. CDR3 nucleotides: TGCGCCAGCAGGTCCCGGGGAGATACGCAGTATTTT.

The chain links TRBV29-1 to TRBJ1-1, with a possible D match to TRBD1 (5 bases). With 2 bases removed from V and 6 bases from J, the gap between germline ends came to 10 bases. The germline CDR1 and CDR2 sequences are SQVTM and ANQGSEA. This CDR3 is built from 12 residues. The CDR3 nucleotides read TGCAGCGTTGAACGGGGGGACGCTGAAGCTTTCTTT. It encodes CSVERGDAEAFF.

The chain links TRBV28 to TRBJ2-1; maybe TRBD1 (5 bases). The germline V and J ends were trimmed by 2 bases and 2 bases, with 22 bases remaining between them. This CDR3 has 19 amino acids. Germline V gene sequence: CDR1 MDHEN, CDR2 SYDVKM. CDR3 sequence: CASSLRRFGQRSTYNEQFF. CDR3 DNA sequence: TGTGCCAGCAGTTTACGGCGATTTGGACAAAGGAGCACCTACAATGAGCAGTTCTTC.

The chain links TRBV6-1 to TRBJ1-1; D might be TRBD1 (5 bases). CDR3 length equals 15 residues. V shed 3 bases and J shed 1 base, with 12 bases lying between them. The germline CDR1 and CDR2 sequences are MNHNS and SASEGT. The CDR3 DNA sequence: TGTGCCAGCAGTGATATCGGGGGAACGAACACTGAAGCTTTCTTT. Protein product: CASSDIGGTNTEAFF.

The chain is built from TRBV24-1 and TRBJ1-5; a possible D gene is TRBD1 (5 bases). The CDR3 contains 15 residues. V gave up 2 bases and J gave up 4 bases, with 11 bases separating them. Germline CDR1 KGHDR, CDR2 SFDVKD. The CDR3 region has the DNA TGTGCCACCAGTGATTCAAAAACAGGAAATCAGCCCCAGCATTTT. Its translation is CATSDSKTGNQPQHF.

The chain uses TRBV9 and TRBJ2-7, with D possibly TRBD1 on 6 matching bases. The CDR3 loop spans 16 amino acids. Per the germline V gene, CDR1 is SGDLS and CDR2 is YYNGEE. The V gene lost 1 base and the J gene lost 0 bases, with 14 bases spanning the gap. This CDR3 reads CASSVSTGSGSYEQYF. The CDR3 bases are TGTGCCAGCAGCGTAAGTACAGGGTCAGGCTCCTACGAGCAGTACTTC. Filled out from reference TRBV9 and TRBJ2-7, the complete variable domain reads DSGVTQTPKHLITATGQRVTLRCSPRSGDLSVYWYQQSLDQGLQFLIQYYNGEERAKGNILERFSAQQFPDLHSELNLSSLELGDSALYFCASSVSTGSGSYEQYFGPGTRLTVT.